Reported below is one TCR beta chain. As yet, its antigen is unknown. This CDR3 spans 15 amino acids. Losses at the gene ends were 1 base for V and 6 bases for J; bases not matched to a gene: 8. Per germline, CDR1 SQVTM and CDR2 ANQGSEA. Using immunoSEQ multiplex PCR, the repertoire was profiled, and TCRdb retains in-frame clones only, with some absent. The table records around 29,000 clones, about 87% of them present only once. The sample belongs to a study of OX40 agonist ivuxolimab in advanced cancers. About the study: Patients receiving dose escalation had hepatocellular carcinoma, melanoma, renal cell or head and neck cancer. Patients were 82.7% male with ages about 20 to 79, mean roughly 55. Study results and limitations: Expanded clones were, on average, more numerous among CD8+ T cells than CD4+.

The specimen comprised CD4+ or CD8+ T cells sorted from blood, sampled in a trial of the OX40 agonist ivuxolimab. This receptor was obtained from an adult with an advanced solid tumor such as melanoma, head and neck, liver or kidney cancer. V and J are TRBV29-1 and TRBJ2-1, with 8 bases aligning to TRBD2. This chain's CDR3 is CSVEVGVLAANEQFF. CDR3 bases: TGCAGCGTTGAAGTTGGGGTACTAGCGGCCAATGAGCAGTTCTTC.